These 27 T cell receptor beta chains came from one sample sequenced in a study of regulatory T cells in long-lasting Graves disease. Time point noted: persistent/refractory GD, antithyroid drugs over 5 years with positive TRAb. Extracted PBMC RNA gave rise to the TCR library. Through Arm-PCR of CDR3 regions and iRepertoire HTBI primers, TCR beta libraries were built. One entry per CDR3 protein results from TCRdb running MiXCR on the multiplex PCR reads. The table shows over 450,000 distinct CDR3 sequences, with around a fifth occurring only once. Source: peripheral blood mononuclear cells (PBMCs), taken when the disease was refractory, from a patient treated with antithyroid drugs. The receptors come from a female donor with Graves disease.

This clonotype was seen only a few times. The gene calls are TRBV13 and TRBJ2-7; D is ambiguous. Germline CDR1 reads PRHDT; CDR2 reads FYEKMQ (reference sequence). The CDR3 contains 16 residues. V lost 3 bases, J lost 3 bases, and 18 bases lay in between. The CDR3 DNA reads TGTGCCAGCAGCTTTTCGGTAGGCGTCTACGGCTACGAGCAGTACTTC. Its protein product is CASSFSVGVYGYEQYF.

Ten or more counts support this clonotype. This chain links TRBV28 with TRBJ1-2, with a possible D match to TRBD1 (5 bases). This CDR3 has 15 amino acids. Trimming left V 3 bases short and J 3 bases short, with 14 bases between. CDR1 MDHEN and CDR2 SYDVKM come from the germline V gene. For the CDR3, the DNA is TGTGCCAGCAGTTTTTCCCGGGCAGGGTACTATGGCTACACCTTC. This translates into CASSFSRAGYYGYTF.

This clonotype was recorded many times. The CDR3 loop is CASGRGAVPNQPQHF. The CDR3 coding sequence is TGTGCCAGCGGTAGGGGGGCAGTCCCTAATCAGCCCCAGCATTTT. The chain links TRBV6-1 to TRBJ1-5; a possible D gene is TRBD1 (6 bases). Per the germline V gene, CDR1 is MNHNS and CDR2 is SASEGT. Trimming pared 8 bases from V and 4 bases from J, leaving 18 bases between. This CDR3 is 15 amino acids long.

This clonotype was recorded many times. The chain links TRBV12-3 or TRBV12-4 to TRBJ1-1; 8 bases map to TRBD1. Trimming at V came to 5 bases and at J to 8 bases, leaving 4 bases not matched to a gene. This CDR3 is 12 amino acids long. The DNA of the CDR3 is TGTGCCAGCAGTCCCAGACAGGGGGAAGCTTTCTTT. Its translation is CASSPRQGEAFF.

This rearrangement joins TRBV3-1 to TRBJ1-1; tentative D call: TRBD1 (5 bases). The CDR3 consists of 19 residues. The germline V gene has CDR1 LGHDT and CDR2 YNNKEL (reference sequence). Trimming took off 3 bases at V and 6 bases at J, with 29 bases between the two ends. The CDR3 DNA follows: TGTGCCAGCAGCCAGGAGGGGCAGGCCCTGCCGAAAGGGTTCGCTGAAGCTTTCTTT. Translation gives CASSQEGQALPKGFAEAFF.

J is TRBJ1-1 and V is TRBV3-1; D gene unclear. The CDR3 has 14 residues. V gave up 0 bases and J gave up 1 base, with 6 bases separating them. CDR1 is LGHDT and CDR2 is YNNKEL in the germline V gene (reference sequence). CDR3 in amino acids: CASSQDPRNTEAFF. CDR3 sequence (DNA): TGTGCCAGCAGCCAAGATCCCAGGAACACTGAAGCTTTCTTT.

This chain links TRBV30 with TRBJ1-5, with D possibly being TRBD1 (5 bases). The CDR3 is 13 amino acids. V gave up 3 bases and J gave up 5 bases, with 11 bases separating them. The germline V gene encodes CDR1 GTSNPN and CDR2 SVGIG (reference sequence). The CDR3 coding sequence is TGTGCCTGGAGGGGGGGGTCGGATCAGCCCCAGCATTTT. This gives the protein CAWRGGSDQPQHF.

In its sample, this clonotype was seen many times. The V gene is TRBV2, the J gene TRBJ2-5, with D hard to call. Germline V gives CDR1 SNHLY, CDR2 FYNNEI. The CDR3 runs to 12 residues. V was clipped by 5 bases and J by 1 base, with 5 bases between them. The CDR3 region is CASSTVQETQYF. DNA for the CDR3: TGTGCCAGCAGTACGGTCCAAGAGACCCAGTACTTC.

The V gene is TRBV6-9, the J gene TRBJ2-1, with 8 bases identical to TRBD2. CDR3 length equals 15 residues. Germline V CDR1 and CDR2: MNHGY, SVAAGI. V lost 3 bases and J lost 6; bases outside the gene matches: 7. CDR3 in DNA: TGTGCCAGCAGTTACGGTACTAGCGGCACCAATGAGCAGTTCTTC. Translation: CASSYGTSGTNEQFF.

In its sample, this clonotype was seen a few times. In nucleotides, the CDR3 is TGCAGTGCGCAGGCCACAGATACGCAGTATTTT. This gives the protein CSAQATDTQYF. The chain carries TRBV20-1 and TRBJ2-3; D is ambiguous. Germline V gene data show CDR1 as DFQATT and CDR2 as SNEGSKA (reference sequence). The V gene lost 6 bases and the J gene lost 2 bases, with 6 bases spanning the gap. CDR3 length equals 11 residues.

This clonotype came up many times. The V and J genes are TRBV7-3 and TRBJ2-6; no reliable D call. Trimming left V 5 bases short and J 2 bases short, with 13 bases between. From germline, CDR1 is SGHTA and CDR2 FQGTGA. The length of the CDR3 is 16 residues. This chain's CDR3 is CASSPVDLAGANVLTF. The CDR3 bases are TGTGCCAGCAGCCCTGTCGACCTGGCTGGGGCCAACGTCCTGACTTTC.

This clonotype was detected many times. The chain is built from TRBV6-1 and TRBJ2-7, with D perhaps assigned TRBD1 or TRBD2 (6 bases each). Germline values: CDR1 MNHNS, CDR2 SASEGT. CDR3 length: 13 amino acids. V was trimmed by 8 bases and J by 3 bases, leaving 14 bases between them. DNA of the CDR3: TGTGCCAGCTCCCTGAGGGGGGTCTACGAGCAGTACTTC. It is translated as CASSLRGVYEQYF.

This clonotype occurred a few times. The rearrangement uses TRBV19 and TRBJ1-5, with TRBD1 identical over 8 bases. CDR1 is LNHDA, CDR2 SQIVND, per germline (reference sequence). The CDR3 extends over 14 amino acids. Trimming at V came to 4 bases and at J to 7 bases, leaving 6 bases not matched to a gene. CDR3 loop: CASSKGQGGQPQHF. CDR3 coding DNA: TGTGCCAGTAGTAAAGGACAGGGAGGGCAGCCCCAGCATTTT.

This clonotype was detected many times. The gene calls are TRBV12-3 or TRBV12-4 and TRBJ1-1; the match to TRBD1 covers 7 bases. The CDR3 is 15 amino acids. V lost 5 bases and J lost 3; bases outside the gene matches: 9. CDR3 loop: CASSPLTGADTEAFF. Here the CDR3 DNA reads TGTGCCAGCAGTCCATTAACAGGGGCAGACACTGAAGCTTTCTTT.

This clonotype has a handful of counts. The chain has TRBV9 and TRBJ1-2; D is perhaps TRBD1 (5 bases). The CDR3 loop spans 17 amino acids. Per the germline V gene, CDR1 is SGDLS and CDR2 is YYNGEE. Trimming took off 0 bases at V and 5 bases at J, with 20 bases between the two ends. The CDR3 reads CASSVGGLGGSGYGYTF. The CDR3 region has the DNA TGTGCCAGCAGCGTAGGGGGACTTGGGGGAAGCGGGTATGGCTACACCTTC.

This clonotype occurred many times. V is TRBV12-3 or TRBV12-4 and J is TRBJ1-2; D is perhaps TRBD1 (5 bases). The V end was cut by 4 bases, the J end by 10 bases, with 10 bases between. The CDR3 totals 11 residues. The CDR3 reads CASSSDSLYTF. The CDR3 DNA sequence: TGTGCCAGCAGTTCCGACAGCCTCTACACCTTC.

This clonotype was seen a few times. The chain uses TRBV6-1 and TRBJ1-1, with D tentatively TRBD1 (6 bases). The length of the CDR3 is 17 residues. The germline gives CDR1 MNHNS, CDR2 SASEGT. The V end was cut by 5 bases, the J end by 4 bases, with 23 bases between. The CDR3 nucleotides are TGTGCCAGCAGTCCGGGGTGGGCAGGGGAAAAAGGCACTGAAGCTTTCTTT. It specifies CASSPGWAGEKGTEAFF.

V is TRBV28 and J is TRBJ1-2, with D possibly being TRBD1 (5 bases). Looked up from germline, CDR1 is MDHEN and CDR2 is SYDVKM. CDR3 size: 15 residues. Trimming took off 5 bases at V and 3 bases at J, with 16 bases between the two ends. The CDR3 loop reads CASSEGPGDYYGYTF. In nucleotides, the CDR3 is TGTGCCAGCAGTGAAGGACCGGGGGACTACTATGGCTACACCTTC.

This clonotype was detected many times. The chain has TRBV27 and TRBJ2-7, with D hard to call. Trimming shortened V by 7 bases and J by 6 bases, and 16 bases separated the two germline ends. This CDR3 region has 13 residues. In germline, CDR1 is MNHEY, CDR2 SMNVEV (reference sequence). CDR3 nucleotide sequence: TGTGCCAGCAATTCTCGCGGCGTGGGCGAGCAGTACTTC. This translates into CASNSRGVGEQYF.

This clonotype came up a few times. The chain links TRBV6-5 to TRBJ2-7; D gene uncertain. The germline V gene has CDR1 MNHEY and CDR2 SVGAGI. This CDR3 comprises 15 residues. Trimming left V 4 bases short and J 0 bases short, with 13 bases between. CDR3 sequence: CASSSVGSPSYEQYF. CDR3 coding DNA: TGTGCCAGCAGTTCGGTGGGCAGCCCCTCCTACGAGCAGTACTTC.

The CDR3 loop is CASSAGTGGFDYGYTF. In DNA, the CDR3 is TGTGCCAGTAGCGCCGGGACAGGGGGCTTTGACTATGGCTACACCTTC. This chain links TRBV19 with TRBJ1-2; 12 bases are shared with TRBD1. The V gene end was trimmed by 6 bases and the J gene end by 3 bases; junction bases not matched to a gene: 8. The CDR3 is made up of 16 amino acids. Germline V CDR1 and CDR2: LNHDA, SQIVND (reference sequence).

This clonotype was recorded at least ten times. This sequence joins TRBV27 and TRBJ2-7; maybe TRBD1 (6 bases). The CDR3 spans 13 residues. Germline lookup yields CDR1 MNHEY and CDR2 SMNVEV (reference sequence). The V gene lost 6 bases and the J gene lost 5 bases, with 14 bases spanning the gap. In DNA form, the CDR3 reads TGTGCCAGCAGATTCCTACAGGGCCACGAGCAGTACTTC. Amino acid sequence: CASRFLQGHEQYF.

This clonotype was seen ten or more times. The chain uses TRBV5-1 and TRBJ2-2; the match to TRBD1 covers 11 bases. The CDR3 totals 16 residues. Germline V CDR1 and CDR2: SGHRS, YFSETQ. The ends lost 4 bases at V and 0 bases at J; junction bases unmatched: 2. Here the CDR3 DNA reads TGCGCCAGCAGCGGGGGACAGGGGGCGAACACCGGGGAGCTGTTTTTT. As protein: CASSGGQGANTGELFF.

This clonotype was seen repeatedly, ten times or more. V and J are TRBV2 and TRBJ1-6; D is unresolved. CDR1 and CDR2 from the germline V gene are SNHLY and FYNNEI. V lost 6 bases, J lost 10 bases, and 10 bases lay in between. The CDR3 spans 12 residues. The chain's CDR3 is CASRAGPSPLHF. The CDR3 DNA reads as TGTGCCAGCAGGGCAGGCCCCTCACCCCTCCACTTT.

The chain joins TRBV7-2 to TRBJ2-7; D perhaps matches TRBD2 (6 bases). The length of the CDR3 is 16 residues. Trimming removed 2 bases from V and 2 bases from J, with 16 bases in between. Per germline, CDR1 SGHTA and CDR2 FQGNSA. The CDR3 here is CASSLPEGTLAYEQYF. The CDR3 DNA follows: TGTGCCAGCAGCTTACCCGAAGGGACTTTAGCCTACGAGCAGTACTTC.

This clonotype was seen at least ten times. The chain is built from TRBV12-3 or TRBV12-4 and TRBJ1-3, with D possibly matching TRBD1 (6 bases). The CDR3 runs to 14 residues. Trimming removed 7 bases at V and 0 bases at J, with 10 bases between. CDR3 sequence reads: CASTGAISGNTIYF. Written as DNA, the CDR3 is TGTGCCAGCACAGGGGCAATCTCTGGAAACACCATATATTTT.

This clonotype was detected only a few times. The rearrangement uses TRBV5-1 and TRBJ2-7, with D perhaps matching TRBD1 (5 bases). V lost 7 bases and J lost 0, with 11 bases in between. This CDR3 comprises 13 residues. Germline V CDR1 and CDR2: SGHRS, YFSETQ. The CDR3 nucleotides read TGCGCCAGCGGCTCAGGGAACTCCTACGAGCAGTACTTC. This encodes CASGSGNSYEQYF.